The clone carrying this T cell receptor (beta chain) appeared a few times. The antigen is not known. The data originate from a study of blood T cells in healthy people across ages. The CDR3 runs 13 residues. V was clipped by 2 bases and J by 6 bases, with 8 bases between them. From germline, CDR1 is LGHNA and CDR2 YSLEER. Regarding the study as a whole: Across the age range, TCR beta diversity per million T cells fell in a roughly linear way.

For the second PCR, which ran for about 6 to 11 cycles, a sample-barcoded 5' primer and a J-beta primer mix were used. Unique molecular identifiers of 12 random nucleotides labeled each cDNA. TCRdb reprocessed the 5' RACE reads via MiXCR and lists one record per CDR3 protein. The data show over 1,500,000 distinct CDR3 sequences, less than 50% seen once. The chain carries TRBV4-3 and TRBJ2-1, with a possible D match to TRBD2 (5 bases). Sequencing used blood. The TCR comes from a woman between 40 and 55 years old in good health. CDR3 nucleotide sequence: TGCGCCAGCAGCCAAACGAGGGCCAATGAGCAGTTCTTC. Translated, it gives CASSQTRANEQFF.